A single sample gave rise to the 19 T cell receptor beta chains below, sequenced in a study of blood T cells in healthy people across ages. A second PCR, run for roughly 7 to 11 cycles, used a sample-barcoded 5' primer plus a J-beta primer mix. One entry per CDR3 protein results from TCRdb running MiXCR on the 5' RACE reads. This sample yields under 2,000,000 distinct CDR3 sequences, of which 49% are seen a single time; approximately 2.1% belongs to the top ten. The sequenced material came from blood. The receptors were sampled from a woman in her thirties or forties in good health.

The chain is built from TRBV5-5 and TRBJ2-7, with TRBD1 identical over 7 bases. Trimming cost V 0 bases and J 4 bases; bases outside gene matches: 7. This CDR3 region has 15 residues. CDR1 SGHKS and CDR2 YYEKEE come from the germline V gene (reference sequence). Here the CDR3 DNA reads TGTGCCAGCAGCTTGGAATGGACAGGCTCATACGAGCAGTACTTC. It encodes CASSLEWTGSYEQYF.

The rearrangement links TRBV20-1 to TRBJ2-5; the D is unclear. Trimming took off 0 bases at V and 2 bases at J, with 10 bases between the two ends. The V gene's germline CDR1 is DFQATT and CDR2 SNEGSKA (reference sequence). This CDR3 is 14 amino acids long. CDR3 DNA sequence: TGCAGTGCTAGAGATTTAAGGTTGCAAGAGACCCAGTACTTC. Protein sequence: CSARDLRLQETQYF.

CDR3 nucleotide sequence: TGTGCCAGCAGTTTAAATGAGACGGGCCGGGAGACCCAGTACTTC. This gives the protein CASSLNETGRETQYF. This chain uses TRBV27 with TRBJ2-5; D remains unclear. Germline assignment: CDR1 MNHEY and CDR2 SMNVEV (reference sequence). The CDR3 runs to 15 residues. The V end lost 2 bases, the J end lost 5 bases, and 15 bases lay between the germline ends.

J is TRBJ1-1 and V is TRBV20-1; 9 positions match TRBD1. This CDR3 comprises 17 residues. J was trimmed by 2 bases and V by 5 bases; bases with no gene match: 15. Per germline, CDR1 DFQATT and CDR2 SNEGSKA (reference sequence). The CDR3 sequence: CSALLMDRDRANTEAFF. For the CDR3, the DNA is TGCAGTGCTTTACTGATGGACCGGGACAGGGCTAACACTGAAGCTTTCTTT.

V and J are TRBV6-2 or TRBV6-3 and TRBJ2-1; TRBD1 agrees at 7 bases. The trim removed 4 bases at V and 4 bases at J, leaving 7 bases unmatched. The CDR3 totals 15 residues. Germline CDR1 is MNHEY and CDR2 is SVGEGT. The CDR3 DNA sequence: TGTGCCAGCAGTTCCTCAGGGACAGTATACAATGAGCAGTTCTTC. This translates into CASSSSGTVYNEQFF.

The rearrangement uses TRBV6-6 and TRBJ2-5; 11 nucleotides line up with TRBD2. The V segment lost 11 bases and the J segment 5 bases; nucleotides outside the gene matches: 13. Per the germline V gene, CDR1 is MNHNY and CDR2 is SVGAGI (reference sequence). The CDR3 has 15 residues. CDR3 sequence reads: CAVLNSGGALETQYF. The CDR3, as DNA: TGTGCCGTCCTGAATAGCGGGGGGGCCCTCGAGACCCAGTACTTC.

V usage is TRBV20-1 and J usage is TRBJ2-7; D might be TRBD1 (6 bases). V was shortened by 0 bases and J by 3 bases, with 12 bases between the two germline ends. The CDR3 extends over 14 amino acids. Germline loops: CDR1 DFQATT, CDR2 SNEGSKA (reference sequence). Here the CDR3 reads CSARDRYRVYEQYF. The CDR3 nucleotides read TGCAGTGCTAGAGACCGGTACAGGGTCTACGAGCAGTACTTC.

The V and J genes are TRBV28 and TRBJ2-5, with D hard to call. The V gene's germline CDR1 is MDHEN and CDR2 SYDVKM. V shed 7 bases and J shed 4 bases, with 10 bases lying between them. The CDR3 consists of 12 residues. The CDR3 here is CASTVNGETQYF. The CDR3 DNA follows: TGTGCCAGCACCGTCAACGGAGAGACCCAGTACTTC.

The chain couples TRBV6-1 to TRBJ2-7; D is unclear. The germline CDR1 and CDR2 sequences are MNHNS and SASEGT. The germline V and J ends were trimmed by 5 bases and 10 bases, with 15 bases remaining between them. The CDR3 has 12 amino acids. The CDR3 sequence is CASSTSSRNQYF. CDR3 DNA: TGTGCCAGCAGTACCAGCTCCAGAAACCAGTACTTC.

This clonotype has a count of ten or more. The CDR3 sequence: CSARGMTDIQYF. CDR3 nucleotides: TGCAGTGCTAGAGGGATGACGGACATTCAGTACTTC. The V gene is TRBV20-1, the J gene TRBJ2-4; D gene unclear. Germline loops: CDR1 DFQATT, CDR2 SNEGSKA (reference sequence). Trimming took 1 base from V and 8 from J, leaving 9 bases between them. This CDR3 spans 12 amino acids.

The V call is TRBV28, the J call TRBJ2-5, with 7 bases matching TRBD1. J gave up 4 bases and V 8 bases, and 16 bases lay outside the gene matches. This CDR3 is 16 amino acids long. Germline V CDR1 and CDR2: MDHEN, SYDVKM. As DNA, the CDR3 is TGTGCCAGCGCCCCCGGGACAGAAATTTGGGGAGAGACCCAGTACTTC. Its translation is CASAPGTEIWGETQYF. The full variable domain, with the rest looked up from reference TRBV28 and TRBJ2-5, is DVKVTQSSRYLVKRTGEKVFLECVQDMDHENMFWYRQDPGLGLRLIYFSYDVKMKEKGDIPEGYSVSREKKERFSLILESASTNQTSMYLCASAPGTEIWGETQYFGPGTRLLVL.

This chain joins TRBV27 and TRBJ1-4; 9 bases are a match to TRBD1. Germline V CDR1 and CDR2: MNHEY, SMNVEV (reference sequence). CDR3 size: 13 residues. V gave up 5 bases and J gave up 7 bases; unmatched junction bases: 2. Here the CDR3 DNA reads TGTGCCAGCAGTAAGGACAGGGGTGAAAAACTGTTTTTT. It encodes CASSKDRGEKLFF.

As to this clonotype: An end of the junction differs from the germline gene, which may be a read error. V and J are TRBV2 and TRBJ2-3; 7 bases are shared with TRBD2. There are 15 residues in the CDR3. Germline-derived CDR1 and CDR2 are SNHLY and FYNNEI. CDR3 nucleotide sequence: TGTGCCTGCAGTGAAGCGCGGGGGTGGACAGATACGCAGTATTTT. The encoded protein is CACSEARGWTDTQYF. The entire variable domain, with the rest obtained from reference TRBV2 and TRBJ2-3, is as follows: EPEVTQTPSHQVTQMGQEVILRCVPISNHLYFYWYRQILGQKVEFLVSFYNNEISEKSEIFDDQFSVERPDGSNFTLKIRSTKLEDSAMYFCACSEARGWTDTQYFGPGTRLTVL.

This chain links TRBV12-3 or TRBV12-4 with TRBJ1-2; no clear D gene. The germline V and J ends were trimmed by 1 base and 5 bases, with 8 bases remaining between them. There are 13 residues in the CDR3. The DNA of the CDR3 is TGTGCCAGCAGTTTAGAGGGTCCTTATGGCTACACCTTC. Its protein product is CASSLEGPYGYTF.

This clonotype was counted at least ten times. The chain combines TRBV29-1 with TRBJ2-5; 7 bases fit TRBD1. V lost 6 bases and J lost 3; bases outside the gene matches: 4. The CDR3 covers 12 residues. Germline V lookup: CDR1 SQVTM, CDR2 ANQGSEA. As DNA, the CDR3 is TGCAGCGTCGCCGACAGGGAAGAGACCCAGTACTTC. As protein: CSVADREETQYF. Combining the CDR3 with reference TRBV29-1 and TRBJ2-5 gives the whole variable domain SAVISQKPSRDICQRGTSLTIQCQVDSQVTMMFWYRQQPGQSLTLIATANQGSEATYESGFVIDKFPISRPNLTFSTLTVSNMSPEDSSIYLCSVADREETQYFGPGTRLLVL.

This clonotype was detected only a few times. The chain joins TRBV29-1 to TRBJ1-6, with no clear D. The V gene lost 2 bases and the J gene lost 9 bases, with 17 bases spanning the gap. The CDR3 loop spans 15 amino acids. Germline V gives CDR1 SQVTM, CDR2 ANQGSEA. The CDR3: CSVERLKLSGSPLHF. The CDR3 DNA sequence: TGCAGCGTTGAAAGGTTGAAACTATCAGGTTCACCCCTCCACTTT.

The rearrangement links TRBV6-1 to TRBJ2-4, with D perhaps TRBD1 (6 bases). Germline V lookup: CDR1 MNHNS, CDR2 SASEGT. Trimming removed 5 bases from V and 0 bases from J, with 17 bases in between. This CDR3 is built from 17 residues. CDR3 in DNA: TGTGCCAGCAGTAAATGGACAGATTCCCTAGCCAAAAACATTCAGTACTTC. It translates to CASSKWTDSLAKNIQYF.

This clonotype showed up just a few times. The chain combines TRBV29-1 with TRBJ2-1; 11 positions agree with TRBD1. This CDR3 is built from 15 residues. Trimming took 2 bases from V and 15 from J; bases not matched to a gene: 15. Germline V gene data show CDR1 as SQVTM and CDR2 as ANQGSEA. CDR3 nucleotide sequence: TGCAGCGTTGAAAGGAGGACAGGGGGCTTGGGGGTCCCGTTCTTC. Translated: CSVERRTGGLGVPFF.

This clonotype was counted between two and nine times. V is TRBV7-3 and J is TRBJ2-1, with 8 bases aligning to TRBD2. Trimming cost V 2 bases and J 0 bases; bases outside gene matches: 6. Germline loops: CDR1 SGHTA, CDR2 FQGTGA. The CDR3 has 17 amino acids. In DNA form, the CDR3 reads TGTGCCAGCAGCTTAGTGGGTAGCGGGGTCTCCTACAATGAGCAGTTCTTC. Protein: CASSLVGSGVSYNEQFF.